Presented here are 19 T cell receptor beta chains from one specimen sequenced in a study of blood T cell repertoires in COVID-19. Libraries were prepared by immunoSEQ multiplex PCR; TCRdb keeps only in-frame clonotypes and omits some of them. Of some 200,000 clones in the sample, roughly four fifths are singletons; the top ten hold over 9.5%. Sequencing was done on a sample of PBMCs or T cells enriched from blood (not recorded which). These receptors all come from a man aged 40-49 years who had recovered from COVID-19.

There are a few counts of this clone. The gene calls are TRBV7-2 and TRBJ2-3, with 12 bases aligning to TRBD2. The CDR3 is 17 residues long. V shed 5 bases, J shed 6 bases, and the junction held 12 bases outside the gene matches. Germline V gives CDR1 SGHTA, CDR2 FQGNSA. CDR3 loop: CASSPSSGRANGDTQYF. CDR3 DNA sequence: TGTGCCAGCAGCCCTTCTAGCGGGAGGGCCAATGGGGATACGCAGTATTTT.

CDR3 sequence (DNA): TGCGCCAGCAGTGACGGACAGCGCCGCGGGCCCCAGCATTTT. Translation gives CASSDGQRRGPQHF. The V gene is TRBV4-1, the J gene TRBJ1-5; TRBD1 might be the D (6 bases). The V end lost 6 bases, the J end lost 9 bases, and 18 bases lay between the germline ends. Per the germline V gene, CDR1 is MGHRA and CDR2 is YSYEKL. The CDR3 covers 14 residues.

V usage is TRBV7-9 and J usage is TRBJ2-3; D is perhaps TRBD2 (6 bases). Trimming took off 5 bases at V and 0 bases at J, with 12 bases between the two ends. This CDR3 is 15 amino acids long. Per germline, CDR1 SEHNR and CDR2 FQNEAQ (reference sequence). The CDR3 reads CASSLRGGSTDTQYF. Written as DNA, the CDR3 is TGTGCCAGCAGCCTGCGGGGTGGGAGCACAGATACGCAGTATTTT.

The chain has TRBV18 and TRBJ1-1; D perhaps matches TRBD1 (5 bases). In germline, CDR1 is KGHSH, CDR2 LQKENI. V lost 5 bases and J lost 8, with 9 bases in between. The CDR3 spans 11 residues. The CDR3 here is CASSTQGEAFF. CDR3 DNA: TGTGCCAGCTCAACCCAGGGCGAAGCTTTCTTT.

The V and J genes are TRBV7-2 and TRBJ2-1; no definite D call. There are 15 residues in the CDR3. CDR1 SGHTA and CDR2 FQGNSA come from the germline V gene. The V and J ends lost 6 bases and 2 bases respectively, with 14 bases between them. CDR3 protein: CASSPPPYAYNEQFF. CDR3 nucleotides: TGTGCCAGCAGTCCCCCCCCGTATGCCTACAATGAGCAGTTCTTC. The full variable domain, with the rest looked up from reference TRBV7-2 and TRBJ2-1, is GAGVSQSPSNKVTEKGKDVELRCDPISGHTALYWYRQSLGQGLEFLIYFQGNSAPDKSGLPSDRFSAERTGGSVSTLTIQRTQQEDSAVYLCASSPPPYAYNEQFFGPGTRLTVL.

The V call is TRBV29-1, the J call TRBJ1-3; D is uncertain. The germline CDR1 and CDR2 sequences are SQVTM and ANQGSEA. Trimming stripped 7 bases from V and 1 base from J, with 8 bases between. The CDR3 extends over 12 amino acids. The CDR3, as DNA: TGCAGCGCCGTCGGTTCTGGAAACACCATATATTTT. This sequence encodes CSAVGSGNTIYF.

The rearrangement joins TRBV7-6 to TRBJ2-7; 10 bases fit TRBD2. Germline V CDR1 and CDR2: SGHVS, FNYEAQ. Losses at the gene ends were 4 bases for V and 7 bases for J; bases not matched to a gene: 7. CDR3 length: 14 residues. The CDR3 reads CASSWLAGEGEQYV. The CDR3 DNA reads as TGTGCCAGCAGCTGGCTAGCGGGAGAAGGGGAGCAGTACGTC.

V usage is TRBV7-2 and J usage is TRBJ1-1, with TRBD1 matching 7 bases. Germline values: CDR1 SGHTA, CDR2 FQGNSA. This CDR3 region has 18 residues. J lost 10 bases, V lost 3 bases, and 23 bases had no gene match. The CDR3 bases are TGTGCCAGCAGCTTCGTGGGACAGTCAAACCCCCTTCTCCTTGGAGCTTTCTTT. Protein: CASSFVGQSNPLLLGAFF.

This clone has only a few counts. The chain employs TRBV18 and TRBJ1-1, with 9 positions matching TRBD1. CDR1 is KGHSH, CDR2 LQKENI, per germline. The CDR3 extends over 16 amino acids. Germline trimming cut 2 bases from V and 5 bases from J; bases unmatched to any gene: 9. The DNA for the CDR3 is TGTGCCAGCTCACCATCAGAGGGACAGGGATGGACTGAAGCTTTCTTT. Translation: CASSPSEGQGWTEAFF.

The rearrangement links TRBV19 to TRBJ2-5, with 9 bases identical to TRBD2. This CDR3 is 16 amino acids long. In germline, CDR1 is LNHDA, CDR2 SQIVND (reference sequence). V lost 6 bases, J lost 9 bases, and 17 bases stayed unmatched. The CDR3 here is CASSPMRTSALMAQYF. The CDR3 DNA reads TGTGCCAGTAGCCCCATGAGGACTAGCGCCTTGATGGCCCAGTACTTC.

The gene calls are TRBV6-2 or TRBV6-3 and TRBJ2-5; unclear D gene. Germline assignment: CDR1 MNHEY and CDR2 SVGEGT. V was trimmed by 6 bases and J by 7 bases, leaving 12 bases between them. The length of the CDR3 is 12 residues. The CDR3 sequence is CASSPTAGTQYF. DNA for the CDR3: TGTGCCAGCAGCCCGACGGCAGGGACCCAGTACTTC.

The chain joins TRBV19 to TRBJ2-7, with 7 bases lining up with TRBD2. The germline V gene encodes CDR1 LNHDA and CDR2 SQIVND (reference sequence). The V gene end was trimmed by 3 bases and the J gene end by 4 bases; junction bases not matched to a gene: 6. CDR3 length: 14 amino acids. This CDR3 reads CASSIAHGGYEQYV. CDR3 bases: TGTGCCAGTAGTATCGCCCACGGGGGGTACGAGCAGTACGTC.

The rearrangement links TRBV4-3 to TRBJ2-3, with a weak D call TRBD2 (5 bases). Trimming shortened V by 1 base and J by 2 bases, and 10 bases separated the two germline ends. Germline V gene data show CDR1 as LGHNA and CDR2 as YSLEER. This CDR3 has 15 amino acids. The CDR3 protein is CASSQVGAATDTQYF. CDR3 in DNA: TGCGCCAGCAGCCAAGTAGGAGCGGCCACAGATACGCAGTATTTT.

The genes are TRBV5-1 and TRBJ1-1, with 8 bases aligning to TRBD1. The CDR3 has 14 residues. V dropped 2 bases and J dropped 6; count of bases not matched to a gene: 6. Germline V CDR1 and CDR2: SGHRS, YFSETQ. The CDR3 sequence is CASSFYGQGAEAFF. CDR3 sequence (DNA): TGCGCCAGCAGCTTTTACGGACAGGGCGCTGAAGCTTTCTTT.

This sequence joins TRBV6-5 and TRBJ1-5; D is perhaps TRBD1 (6 bases). The CDR3 sequence is 13 residues long. Per the germline V gene, CDR1 is MNHEY and CDR2 is SVGAGI. Trimming removed 6 bases at V and 6 bases at J, with 12 bases between. CDR3 loop: CASRVQGGQPQHF. CDR3 nucleotide sequence: TGTGCCAGCAGAGTACAGGGTGGTCAGCCCCAGCATTTT.

The V gene is TRBV7-2, the J gene TRBJ2-2, with 7 bases matching TRBD1. CDR3 size: 16 residues. The germline V gene encodes CDR1 SGHTA and CDR2 FQGNSA. The V segment lost 0 bases and the J segment 4 bases; nucleotides outside the gene matches: 5. The CDR3 DNA is TGTGCCAGCAGCTTAGCCGGGGCAGGGGGCACCGGGGAGCTGTTTTTT. Protein sequence: CASSLAGAGGTGELFF.

Details on this clone: A junction boundary mismatches the germline segment, possibly from a read error. The chain is built from TRBV7-7 and TRBJ2-1; 7 bases align to TRBD2. There are 15 residues in the CDR3. Per germline, CDR1 SSHAT and CDR2 FNYEAQ (reference sequence). The DNA for the CDR3 is TGTGCTAGCAGCTTTAGGCTAGCGGAGTACAATGAGCAGTTCTTC. Protein: CASSFRLAEYNEQFF.

The chain links TRBV7-9 to TRBJ2-2; D might be TRBD1 (5 bases). Trimming took off 6 bases at V and 5 bases at J, with 10 bases between the two ends. CDR3 length: 13 residues. CDR1 is SEHNR, CDR2 FQNEAQ, per germline (reference sequence). CDR3 DNA: TGTGCCAGCAGGACCCAGGGAACCGGGGAGCTGTTTTTT. It encodes CASRTQGTGELFF.

The chain carries TRBV5-1 and TRBJ2-3, with TRBD1 matching 7 bases. The CDR3 is made up of 14 amino acids. From germline, CDR1 is SGHRS and CDR2 YFSETQ. J lost 5 bases, V lost 3 bases, and 6 bases had no gene match. CDR3 residues: CASSSPGQKDTQYF. CDR3 nucleotide sequence: TGCGCCAGCAGCTCGCCGGGACAGAAAGATACGCAGTATTTT.